These T cell receptor beta chains were read from a single sample in a study of control samples from healthy donors and cancer patients. TCRdb's copy holds only in-frame clones and misses some; the assay was immunoSEQ multiplex PCR. The table includes 40,000 to 65,000 clones, roughly 87% detected once. The material sequenced was PBMCs. These receptors were obtained from a man aged 55 to 70 with head and neck cancer. Both conserved end residues are part of each CDR3.

V gene	J gene	CDR3 protein
TRBV7-3	TRBJ2-1	CASSLSRGPYNEQFF
TRBV10-1	TRBJ2-5	CASSDGGETQYF
TRBV6-1	TRBJ2-7	CASSDHNRDRTYEQYF
TRBV4-2	TRBJ2-1	CASSQDGRTGTRNEQFF
TRBV27	TRBJ2-1	CASSRGHEQFF
TRBV6-5	TRBJ2-5	CASSYRTSGLQETQYF
TRBV14	TRBJ2-7	CASSQDGVTVEYF
TRBV6-5	TRBJ1-5	CASNPRGVDQPQHF
TRBV6-2/TRBV6-3	TRBJ2-7	CASSLKPGQGPYEQYF
TRBV28	TRBJ2-5	CASSQSRQGRETQYF
TRBV9	TRBJ2-2	CASSVHPYGNTGELFF
TRBV2	TRBJ2-3	CASSEVSSTDTQYF
TRBV27	TRBJ2-1	CASSLWLAGGRDEQFF
TRBV27	TRBJ2-7	CASSGSRLGTSGTYEQYF
TRBV12-3/TRBV12-4	TRBJ1-5	CASSVDSPTPQHF
TRBV7-9	TRBJ1-1	CASSLTRDNTEAFF
TRBV2	TRBJ2-7	CASSRTSGGPYEQYF
TRBV4-1	TRBJ1-1	CASSQFTPQGNTEAFF
TRBV2	TRBJ2-1	CASGGQGTYNEQFF
TRBV15	TRBJ1-2	CATSRDQVETSRGYTF
TRBV6-2/TRBV6-3	TRBJ2-4	CASSYGGPKNIQYF
TRBV28	TRBJ2-5	CASIPQRGFPETQYF
TRBV19	TRBJ1-5	CATSMGPLGGNQPQHF
TRBV28	TRBJ1-5	CASLGGSSNQPQHF
TRBV5-6	TRBJ2-5	CASSSVIGGYQETQYF
TRBV5-1	TRBJ1-5	CASSLVLAGTSYSNQPQHF
TRBV30	TRBJ1-3	CAWRVGGSGNTIYF
TRBV21-1	TRBJ1-2	CASSTDRGRPYGYTF
TRBV15	TRBJ2-7	CATSRDWAYEQYF
TRBV27	TRBJ2-7	CASSPSSYEQYF
TRBV28	TRBJ2-5	CASSFDTGGRETQYF
TRBV7-2	TRBJ2-1	CASSLVVFTGSHNEQFF
TRBV6-2/TRBV6-3	TRBJ1-1	CASSYSGQRTEAFF
TRBV12-3/TRBV12-4	TRBJ2-7	CASSLDHSEQYF
TRBV2	TRBJ2-1	CASSGQPGLAYNEQFF
TRBV28	TRBJ2-7	CASSPAGGKYEQYF
TRBV28	TRBJ1-2	CASRLQGAAGGYTF